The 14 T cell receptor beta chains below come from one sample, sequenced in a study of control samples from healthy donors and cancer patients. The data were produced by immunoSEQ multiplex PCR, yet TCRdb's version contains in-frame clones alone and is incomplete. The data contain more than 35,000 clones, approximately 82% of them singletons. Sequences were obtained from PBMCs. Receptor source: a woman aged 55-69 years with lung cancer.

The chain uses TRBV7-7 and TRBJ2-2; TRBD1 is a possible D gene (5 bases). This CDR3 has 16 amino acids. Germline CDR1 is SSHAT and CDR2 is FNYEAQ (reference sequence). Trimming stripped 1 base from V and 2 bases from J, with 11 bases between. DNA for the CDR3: TGTGCCAGCAGCTTAGTAGCAGGGCTAAACACCGGGGAGCTGTTTTTT. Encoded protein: CASSLVAGLNTGELFF.

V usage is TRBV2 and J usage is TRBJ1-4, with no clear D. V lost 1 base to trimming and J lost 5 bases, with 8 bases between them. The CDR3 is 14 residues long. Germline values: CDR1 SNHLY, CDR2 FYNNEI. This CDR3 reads CASSEEVANEKLFF. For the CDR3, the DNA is TGTGCCAGCAGTGAAGAGGTGGCGAATGAAAAACTGTTTTTT.

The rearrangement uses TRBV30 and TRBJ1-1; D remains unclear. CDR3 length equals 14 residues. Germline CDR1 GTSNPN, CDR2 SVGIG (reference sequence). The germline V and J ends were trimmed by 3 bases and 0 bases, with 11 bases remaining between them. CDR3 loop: CAWRVAAVNTEAFF. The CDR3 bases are TGTGCCTGGAGAGTCGCCGCCGTGAACACTGAAGCTTTCTTT.

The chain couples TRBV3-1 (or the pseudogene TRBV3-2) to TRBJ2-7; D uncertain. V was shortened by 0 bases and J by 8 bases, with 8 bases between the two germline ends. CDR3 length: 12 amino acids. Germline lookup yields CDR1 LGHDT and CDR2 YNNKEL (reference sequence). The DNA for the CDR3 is TGTGCCAGCAGCCAAGAAGAGGAGAAGCAGTACTTC. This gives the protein CASSQEEEKQYF.

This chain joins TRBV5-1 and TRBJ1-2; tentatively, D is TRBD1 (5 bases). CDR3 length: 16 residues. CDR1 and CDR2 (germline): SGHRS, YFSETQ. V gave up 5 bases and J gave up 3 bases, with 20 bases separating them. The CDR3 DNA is TGCGCCAGCAGGCGACAATTCAGGGACTACGACTATGGCTACACCTTC. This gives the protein CASRRQFRDYDYGYTF.

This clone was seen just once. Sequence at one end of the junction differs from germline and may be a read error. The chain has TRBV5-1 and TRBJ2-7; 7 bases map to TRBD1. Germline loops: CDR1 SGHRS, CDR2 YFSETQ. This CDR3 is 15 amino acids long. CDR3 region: CASSLFPTGSYGQYF. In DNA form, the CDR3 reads TGCGCCAGCAGCTTGTTCCCGACAGGGTCCTACGGGCAGTACTTC. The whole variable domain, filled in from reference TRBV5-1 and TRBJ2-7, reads KAGVTQTPRYLIKTRGQQVTLSCSPISGHRSVSWYQQTPGQGLQFLFEYFSETQRNKGNFPGRFSGRQFSNSRSEMNVSTLELGDSALYLCASSLFPTGSYGQYFGPGTRLTVT.

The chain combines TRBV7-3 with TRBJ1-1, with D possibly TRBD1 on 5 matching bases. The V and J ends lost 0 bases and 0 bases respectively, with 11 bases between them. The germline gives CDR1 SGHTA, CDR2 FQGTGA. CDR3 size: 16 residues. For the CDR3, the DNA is TGTGCCAGCAGCTTAACGGCCGGGGGTATGAACACTGAAGCTTTCTTT. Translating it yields CASSLTAGGMNTEAFF. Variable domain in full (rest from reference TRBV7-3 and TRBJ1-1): GAGVSQTPSNKVTEKGKYVELRCDPISGHTALYWYRQSLGQGPEFLIYFQGTGAADDSGLPNDRFFAVRPEGSVSTLKIQRTERGDSAVYLCASSLTAGGMNTEAFFGQGTRLTVV.

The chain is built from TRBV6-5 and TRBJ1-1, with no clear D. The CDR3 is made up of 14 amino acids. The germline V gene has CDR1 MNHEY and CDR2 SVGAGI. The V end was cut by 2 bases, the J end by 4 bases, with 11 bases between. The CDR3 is CASSYNEGITEAFF. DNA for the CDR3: TGTGCCAGCAGTTACAATGAGGGCATCACTGAAGCTTTCTTT.

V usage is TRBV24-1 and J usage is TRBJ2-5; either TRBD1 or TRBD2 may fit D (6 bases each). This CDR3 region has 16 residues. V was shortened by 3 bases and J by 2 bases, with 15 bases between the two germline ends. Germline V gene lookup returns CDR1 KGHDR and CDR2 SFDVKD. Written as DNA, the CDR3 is TGTGCCACCAGTGATGGGGGTGGGGGGCGGCAAGAGACCCAGTACTTC. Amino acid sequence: CATSDGGGGRQETQYF.

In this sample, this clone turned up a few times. The CDR3 nucleotides read TGTGCCAGCAGTGAGGGGGGGGACATGAACACTGAAGCTTTCTTT. This encodes CASSEGGDMNTEAFF. This chain connects TRBV2 to TRBJ1-1, with a weak D call TRBD1 (6 bases). Between the trimmed V and J ends, which lost 3 bases and 0 bases, there was a span of 11 bases. The CDR3 totals 15 residues. In germline, CDR1 is SNHLY, CDR2 FYNNEI.

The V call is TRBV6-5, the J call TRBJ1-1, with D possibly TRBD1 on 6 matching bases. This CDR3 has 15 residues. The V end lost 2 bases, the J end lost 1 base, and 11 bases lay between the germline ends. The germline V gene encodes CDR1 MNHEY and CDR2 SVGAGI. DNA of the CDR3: TGTGCCAGCAGTTACGCAATACAGGGGAACACTGAAGCTTTCTTT. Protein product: CASSYAIQGNTEAFF.

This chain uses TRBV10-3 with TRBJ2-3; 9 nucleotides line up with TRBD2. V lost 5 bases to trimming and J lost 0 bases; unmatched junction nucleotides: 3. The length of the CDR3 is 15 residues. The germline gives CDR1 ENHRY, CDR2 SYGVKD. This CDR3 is CAISLAGDSTDTQYF. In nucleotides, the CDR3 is TGTGCCATCAGTTTAGCGGGAGATAGCACAGATACGCAGTATTTT.

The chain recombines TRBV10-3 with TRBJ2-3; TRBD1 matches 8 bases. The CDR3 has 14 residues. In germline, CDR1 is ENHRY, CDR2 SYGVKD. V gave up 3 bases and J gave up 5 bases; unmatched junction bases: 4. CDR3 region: CAISDRGQGDTQYF. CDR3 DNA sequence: TGTGCCATCAGTGACAGGGGGCAGGGAGATACGCAGTATTTT.

CDR3 in DNA: TGTGCCTGGGGAGACGGCAACTATGGCTACACCTTC. Its translation is CAWGDGNYGYTF. This chain links TRBV30 with TRBJ1-2; D unclear. The germline V and J ends were trimmed by 5 bases and 2 bases, with 9 bases remaining between them. Germline loops: CDR1 GTSNPN, CDR2 SVGIG (reference sequence). The length of the CDR3 is 12 residues.